This is a list of T cell receptor beta chains from one sample in a study of a mutant IDH1 vaccine in newly diagnosed glioma. The data were produced by immunoSEQ multiplex PCR, yet TCRdb's version contains in-frame clones alone and is incomplete. The data show around 41,000 clones, 85% to 90% seen once. No antigens are known for them. The sample consisted of PBMCs, taken from a glioma patient whose treatment included an IDH1 peptide vaccine. All receptors come from a man in his forties with glioma. Both conserved end residues are part of each CDR3. Fields, in order: clone size, D gene, V gene, J gene, CDR3 DNA, CDR3 protein. D genes are given only for firm matches. The size field is filled for only some rows; it gives once, few, many or a size class.

-	-	TRBV5-1	TRBJ2-2	TGCGCCAGCAGCTTGATGGACAGACAGAACACCGGGGAGCTGTTTTTT	CASSLMDRQNTGELFF
once	-	TRBV30	TRBJ2-1	TGTGCCTGGAGTGCAGGGGGGAATTACAATGAGCAGTTCTTC	CAWSAGGNYNEQFF
-	-	TRBV6-1	TRBJ2-2	TGTGCCAGCAGTGATTGGCGGATAAACACCGGGGAGCTGTTTTTT	CASSDWRINTGELFF
-	-	TRBV5-1	TRBJ2-5	TGCGCCAGCAGCGTCGACCCGGGATCCGCGACCCAGTACTTC	CASSVDPGSATQYF
once	-	TRBV7-2	TRBJ2-7	TGTGCCAGCAGCTTAGAGGTGCAGACGTACTTC	CASSLEVQTYF
-	-	TRBV6-1	TRBJ1-2	TGTGCCAGCAGTGCAAGAAGCCAGGGCTATGAGGGCTACACCTTC	CASSARSQGYEGYTF
-	-	TRBV28	TRBJ1-5	TGTGCCAGCAGTTTAGGGGGGGACCGACGGAGTCAGCCTCAGCATTTT	CASSLGGDRRSQPQHF
-	TRBD1	TRBV7-7	TRBJ2-7	TGTGCTAGCAGCTTAGGATACGGGACAGGGATATTCGAGCAGTACTTC	CASSLGYGTGIFEQYF
-	-	TRBV2	TRBJ2-3	TGTGCCAGCAATCGACTGGTCACAGATACGCAGTATTTT	CASNRLVTDTQYF
-	TRBD1	TRBV28	TRBJ2-7	TGTGCCAGCAGACGCTCGGGGACAGGGCCCTACGAGCAGTACTTC	CASRRSGTGPYEQYF
-	-	TRBV7-9	TRBJ2-3	TGTGCCAGCAGCCCGAGGGGGGGGCGTCTCACAGATACGCAGTATTTT	CASSPRGGRLTDTQYF
-	-	TRBV18	TRBJ2-1	TGTGCCAGCTCACCAGATCACAATGAGCAGTTCTTC	CASSPDHNEQFF
-	-	TRBV6-5	TRBJ1-3	TGTGCCAGCAGTTCCGACGCGCACTCTGGAAACACCATATATTTT	CASSSDAHSGNTIYF
-	-	TRBV7-2	TRBJ2-7	TGTGCCAGCAGCTTAGGACAGAGAAACTACGAGCAGTACTTC	CASSLGQRNYEQYF
-	-	TRBV12-5	TRBJ2-1	TGTGCTAGTGGTAACGAAGGGTTGGTGGGTTACAATGAGCAGTTCTTC	CASGNEGLVGYNEQFF
-	-	TRBV7-9	TRBJ2-3	TGTGCCAGCAGCCGAGAGCCGTTCACCCGCACAGATACGCAGTATTTT	CASSREPFTRTDTQYF
-	TRBD1	TRBV5-1	TRBJ1-4	TGCGCCAGCAGCCAGGGGGACAGGGGGCCTAGGAATGAAAAACTGTTTTTT	CASSQGDRGPRNEKLFF
-	-	TRBV7-8	TRBJ2-5	TGTGCCAGCAGCACGCCGGGACACCCCGACGGAGAGACCCAGTACTTC	CASSTPGHPDGETQYF
once	TRBD1	TRBV2	TRBJ1-1	TGTGCCAGCTTGACGGACAGGGATGTCACTGAAGCTTTCTTT	CASLTDRDVTEAFF
-	-	TRBV25-1	TRBJ1-1	TGTGCCAGCAGTGAATGGGCAGGGGAAGCTTTCTTT	CASSEWAGEAFF
-	TRBD1	TRBV5-6	TRBJ1-6	TGTGCCAGCAGCCCCAAGGGGGCGCATCAGTATAATTCACCCCTCCACTTT	CASSPKGAHQYNSPLHF
-	TRBD2	TRBV5-4	TRBJ2-6	TGTGCCAGCAGGTCAGCGGGAGGACCCCCTGGGGCCAACGTCCTGACTTTC	CASRSAGGPPGANVLTF
-	-	TRBV9	TRBJ1-4	TGTGCCAGCAGCGTACATGGGAATAATGAAAAACTGTTTTTT	CASSVHGNNEKLFF
-	TRBD2	TRBV15	TRBJ2-5	TGTGCCACCAGCAGAGACTCACCCGGGACTAGCTCTGCGGAGACCCAGTACTTC	CATSRDSPGTSSAETQYF
-	-	TRBV5-8	TRBJ1-5	TGTGCCAGCAGCTTGGGGACAGCCTCTTATAGCAATCAGCCCCAGCATTTT	CASSLGTASYSNQPQHF
-	-	TRBV28	TRBJ1-1	TGTGCCAGCCGGGGGGGGAACACTGAAGCTTTCTTT	CASRGGNTEAFF